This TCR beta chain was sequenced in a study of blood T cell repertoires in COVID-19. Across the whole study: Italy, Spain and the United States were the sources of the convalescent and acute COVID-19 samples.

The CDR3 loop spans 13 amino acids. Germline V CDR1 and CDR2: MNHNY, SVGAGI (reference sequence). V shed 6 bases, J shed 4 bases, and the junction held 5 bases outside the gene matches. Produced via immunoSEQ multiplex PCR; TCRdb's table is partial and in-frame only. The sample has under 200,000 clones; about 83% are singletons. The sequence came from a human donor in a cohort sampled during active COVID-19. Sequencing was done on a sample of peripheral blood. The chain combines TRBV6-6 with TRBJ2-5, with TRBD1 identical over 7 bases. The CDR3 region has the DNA TGTGCCAGCAGACAGGGGTTGGCAGAGACCCAGTACTTC. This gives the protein CASRQGLAETQYF.